Presented here are 21 T cell receptor beta chains from one specimen sequenced in a study of CD8 T cells in Susac syndrome. RNA amounts of roughly 0.5 to 1 ug underwent reverse transcription with random hexamers. TCRdb re-called the immunoSEQ multiplex PCR reads with MiXCR, one entry per CDR3 protein. The sample contains 150,000 or so distinct CDR3 sequences, over 90% of which appear only once. Sequenced sample: CD4+ T cells from PBMCs. These receptors all stem from a human donor with Susac syndrome.

The chain employs TRBV7-8 and TRBJ2-3; 10 nucleotides align to TRBD2. CDR1 and CDR2 from the germline V gene are SGHVS and FQNEAQ. Germline trimming cut 5 bases from V and 3 bases from J; bases unmatched to any gene: 5. This CDR3 contains 15 residues. The CDR3 DNA follows: TGTGCCAGCAGCCGAGCGGGGGGGAGGACAGATACGCAGTATTTT. It specifies CASSRAGGRTDTQYF.

The genes are TRBV20-1 and TRBJ1-1, with D tentatively TRBD1 (5 bases). The CDR3 totals 13 residues. Germline lookup yields CDR1 DFQATT and CDR2 SNEGSKA (reference sequence). V was pared by 4 bases and J by 6 bases, with 15 bases between. The CDR3 region has the DNA TGCAGTGCTACCCCGGGACCACTTGCTGAAGCTTTCTTT. Protein: CSATPGPLAEAFF.

The rearrangement links TRBV20-1 to TRBJ1-2, with D unclear. The CDR3 sequence is 9 residues long. Trimming stripped 7 bases from V and 7 bases from J, with 7 bases between. Germline V gives CDR1 DFQATT, CDR2 SNEGSKA (reference sequence). CDR3: CSGGPGYTF. As DNA, the CDR3 is TGCAGTGGGGGTCCTGGCTACACCTTC.

The chain uses TRBV5-4 and TRBJ2-3, with D hard to call. Germline V CDR1 and CDR2: SGHNT, YYREEE (reference sequence). V was cut by 3 bases and J by 3 bases, with 11 bases left in between. The CDR3 length is 14 residues. Here the CDR3 DNA reads TGTGCCAGCAGCTCCAAGCGAGAGACAGATACGCAGTATTTT. This codes for CASSSKRETDTQYF.

V is TRBV20-1 and J is TRBJ2-1; 12 nucleotides line up with TRBD2. In germline, CDR1 is DFQATT, CDR2 SNEGSKA (reference sequence). This CDR3 is 14 amino acids long. Germline trimming cut 3 bases from V and 8 bases from J; bases unmatched to any gene: 5. CDR3 amino acids: CSASRASGRDEQFF. The CDR3 DNA reads TGCAGTGCTAGTCGGGCTAGCGGGAGGGATGAGCAGTTCTTC.

The chain links TRBV9 to TRBJ1-1; D is ambiguous. The CDR3 is 16 residues long. V gave up 2 bases and J gave up 5 bases, with 19 bases separating them. Germline values: CDR1 SGDLS, CDR2 YYNGEE. The CDR3 reads CASSVQTSWSRTEAFF. CDR3 DNA: TGTGCCAGCAGCGTCCAGACATCCTGGTCGCGGACTGAAGCTTTCTTT.

Only one count was recorded for this clonotype. The gene calls are TRBV29-1 and TRBJ1-1; D is unclear. Deletions cut 5 bases from V and 1 base from J, with 8 bases between. The CDR3 has 12 residues. CDR1 SQVTM and CDR2 ANQGSEA come from the germline V gene. The CDR3 loop is CSVRRTNTEAFF. The CDR3 DNA follows: TGCAGCGTTCGTCGGACGAACACTGAAGCTTTCTTT.

The rearrangement joins TRBV3-1 to TRBJ2-3; unclear D gene. This CDR3 has 14 amino acids. CDR1 LGHDT and CDR2 YNNKEL come from the germline V gene (reference sequence). The V end was cut by 4 bases, the J end by 8 bases, with 16 bases between. The CDR3 protein is CASSPPPPWGTQYF. CDR3 DNA sequence: TGTGCCAGCAGCCCGCCGCCACCATGGGGTACGCAGTATTTT.

The chain links TRBV3-1 to TRBJ2-2; the D gene is possibly TRBD1 (6 bases). Trimming pared 3 bases from V and 1 base from J, leaving 12 bases between. This CDR3 spans 16 amino acids. In germline, CDR1 is LGHDT, CDR2 YNNKEL (reference sequence). The CDR3 here is CASSQGATWNTGELFF. In DNA form, the CDR3 reads TGTGCCAGCAGCCAGGGGGCTACGTGGAACACCGGGGAGCTGTTTTTT.

The genes are TRBV29-1 and TRBJ1-5, with no clear D. The length of the CDR3 is 11 residues. Germline V lookup: CDR1 SQVTM, CDR2 ANQGSEA. Trimming pared 6 bases from V and 0 bases from J, leaving 3 bases between. The CDR3 is CSVNSNQPQHF. CDR3 nucleotides: TGCAGCGTCAATAGCAATCAGCCCCAGCATTTT.

Here the CDR3 reads CATSGPGANEQFF. As DNA, the CDR3 is TGTGCCACCAGTGGACCGGGAGCCAATGAGCAGTTCTTC. The chain employs TRBV24-1 and TRBJ2-1, with D maybe TRBD2 (6 bases). The germline CDR1 and CDR2 sequences are KGHDR and SFDVKD. The CDR3 is made up of 13 amino acids. Between the trimmed V and J ends, which lost 5 bases and 6 bases, there was a span of 10 bases.

The V gene is TRBV27, the J gene TRBJ1-5; 9 bases are a match to TRBD1. This CDR3 is built from 14 residues. The V gene end was trimmed by 5 bases and the J gene end by 6 bases; junction bases not matched to a gene: 5. Germline lookup yields CDR1 MNHEY and CDR2 SMNVEV (reference sequence). The CDR3 region is CASSKQGAGQPQHF. DNA for the CDR3: TGTGCCAGCAGTAAACAGGGGGCGGGTCAGCCCCAGCATTTT.

The genes are TRBV20-1 and TRBJ2-5; TRBD1 aligns across 12 bases. Unmatched junction bases numbered 6, after V lost 2 bases and J lost 5 bases. The germline gives CDR1 DFQATT, CDR2 SNEGSKA (reference sequence). The CDR3 has 15 residues. Written as DNA, the CDR3 is TGCAGTGCTAGACCCGGGACAGGGGGCCAGGAGACCCAGTACTTC. It codes for CSARPGTGGQETQYF.

The V gene is TRBV20-1, the J gene TRBJ1-1; the D is unclear. Germline lookup yields CDR1 DFQATT and CDR2 SNEGSKA (reference sequence). The CDR3 is 10 residues long. The V gene lost 5 bases and the J gene lost 7 bases, with 8 bases spanning the gap. The CDR3: CSADRGEAFF. As DNA, the CDR3 is TGCAGTGCTGACCGGGGTGAAGCTTTCTTT.

CDR3 amino acids: CASSLTGGRTYEQYF. The DNA of the CDR3 is TGTGCCAGCAGTTTGACAGGGGGCCGGACATACGAGCAGTACTTC. The rearrangement joins TRBV12-3 or TRBV12-4 to TRBJ2-7; 10 bases agree with TRBD1. The junction had 6 bases not matched to a gene; V was cut back by 3 bases and J by 4 bases. The CDR3 sequence is 15 residues long.

Concerning this clonotype itself: The junction differs from germline at one of its ends, possibly a read error. The V and J genes are TRBV20-1 and TRBJ1-2; TRBD1 matches 9 bases. The CDR3 extends over 13 amino acids. Germline V lookup: CDR1 DFQATT, CDR2 SNEGSKA (reference sequence). The CDR3 region has the DNA TGCAGCGCTAGCAGACAGGGGGGCTATGGCTACACCTTC. Translation: CSASRQGGYGYTF.

The V and J genes are TRBV5-4 and TRBJ2-7, with D uncertain. The V end lost 0 bases, the J end lost 5 bases, and 12 bases lay between the germline ends. Germline CDR1 reads SGHNT; CDR2 reads YYREEE (reference sequence). The CDR3 spans 14 residues. The CDR3 bases are TGTGCCAGCAGCTTGGGACCCTTCTCGGACGAGCAGTACTTC. Translation gives CASSLGPFSDEQYF. The whole variable domain, remainder taken from reference TRBV5-4 and TRBJ2-7, is ETGVTQSPTHLIKTRGQQVTLRCSSQSGHNTVSWYQQALGQGPQFIFQYYREEENGRGNFPPRFSGLQFPNYSSELNVNALELDDSALYLCASSLGPFSDEQYFGPGTRLTVT.

The gene calls are TRBV6-4 and TRBJ2-3; no definite D call. Trimming took 6 bases from V and 3 from J, leaving 10 bases between them. The CDR3 loop spans 13 amino acids. Germline V CDR1 and CDR2: MRHNA, SNTAGT. The CDR3 region is CASSLEETDTQYF. As DNA, the CDR3 is TGTGCCAGCAGCCTCGAAGAGACAGATACGCAGTATTTT.

V gene TRBV7-9 combines with J gene TRBJ1-5; D is ambiguous. The CDR3 totals 11 residues. CDR1 and CDR2 from the germline V gene are SEHNR and FQNEAQ (reference sequence). The germline V and J ends were trimmed by 2 bases and 10 bases, with 6 bases remaining between them. The CDR3 protein is CASSLRGPQHF. CDR3 coding DNA: TGTGCCAGCAGCTTACGTGGTCCCCAGCATTTT.

This clonotype came up once. The chain carries TRBV3-1 and TRBJ1-1, with unresolved D. The CDR3 spans 17 residues. Germline V CDR1 and CDR2: LGHDT, YNNKEL (reference sequence). V lost 3 bases to trimming and J lost 2 bases, with 19 bases between them. In DNA, the CDR3 is TGTGCCAGCAGCCAGACCAGGAGGTCTCACGGCAACACTGAAGCTTTCTTT. Translation: CASSQTRRSHGNTEAFF. The whole variable domain, remainder taken from reference TRBV3-1 and TRBJ1-1, is DTAVSQTPKYLVTQMGNDKSIKCEQNLGHDTMYWYKQDSKKFLKIMFSYNNKELIINETVPNRFSPKSPDKAHLNLHINSLELGDSAVYFCASSQTRRSHGNTEAFFGQGTRLTVV.

The chain combines TRBV6-1 with TRBJ2-5, with 11 bases fitting TRBD2. With 7 bases clipped from V and 5 bases from J, the junction kept 12 bases outside the gene matches. Per the germline V gene, CDR1 is MNHNS and CDR2 is SASEGT. There are 16 residues in the CDR3. The CDR3 sequence: CASIGLAGRAGETQYF. DNA of the CDR3: TGTGCCAGCATCGGACTAGCGGGTCGGGCTGGGGAGACCCAGTACTTC.